A selection of T cell receptor beta chains follows, all from one sample in a study of T cells after yellow fever vaccination. TCRdb re-called the 5' RACE reads with MiXCR, one entry per CDR3 protein. The sample records 400,000 or so distinct CDR3 sequences, around 10% being singletons. The material sequenced was PBMCs, taken on the day of the first yellow fever vaccination. The receptors originated from a young man who received the YFV17D yellow fever vaccine. Each CDR3 is given with its conserved first and last residue. D genes are given only for firm matches. The size field is filled for only some rows; it gives once, few, many or a size class.

clone_size cdr3_length j_call v_call d_call cdr3_nt cdr3_aa
many 14 TRBJ2-1 TRBV10-1 TRBD2 TGCGCCAGCAGCGGACTAGCGGGGTCGGTTGAGCAGTTCTTC CASSGLAGSVEQFF
few 16 TRBJ2-4 TRBV7-2 - TGTGCCAGCAGCTTAAATGGGGGGGCTGCCAAAAACATTCAGTACTTC CASSLNGGAAKNIQYF
few 15 TRBJ2-7 TRBV5-1 TRBD2 TGCGCCAGCAGCTCGGCACTAGCGGGGGGCTACGAGCAGTACTTC CASSSALAGGYEQYF
few 13 TRBJ1-1 TRBV7-2 TRBD1 TGTGCCAGCAGCCCGGGACAGGGGGCGAAAGCTTTCTTT CASSPGQGAKAFF
- 13 TRBJ2-1 TRBV19 - TGTGCCAGTAGACGGGACACCTACAATGAGCAGTTCTTC CASRRDTYNEQFF
many 15 TRBJ1-5 TRBV7-9 - TGTGCCAGCAGCTTAGGAACCGTTAGCAATCAGCCCCAGCATTTT CASSLGTVSNQPQHF
few 17 TRBJ2-1 TRBV5-6 TRBD2 TGTGCCAGCAGCTTGTACCTCGGGACTAGCGGGGGGGATGAGCAGTTCTTC CASSLYLGTSGGDEQFF
- 18 TRBJ2-2 TRBV7-6 TRBD2 TGTGCCAGCAGCTTATTTGCTAGCGGGGGCTCTTCCACCGGGGAGCTGTTTTTT CASSLFASGGSSTGELFF
few 16 TRBJ2-3 TRBV5-1 TRBD1 TGCGCCAGCAGTCAAACAGGGGGCGGCCCCACAGATACGCAGTATTTT CASSQTGGGPTDTQYF
many 16 TRBJ1-3 TRBV9 - TGTGCCAGCAGCCTACGTGGGGGGGCCGCAGGAAACACCATATATTTT CASSLRGGAAGNTIYF
few 16 TRBJ2-5 TRBV4-3 - TGCGCCAGCAGCCAAGACCCCCTAGAGGCCCGGGAGACCCAGTACTTC CASSQDPLEARETQYF
few 15 TRBJ2-5 TRBV10-3 - TGTGCCATCAGTGATTCTAGGGGGGCTCAAGAGACCCAGTACTTC CAISDSRGAQETQYF
few 17 TRBJ1-1 TRBV9 TRBD1 TGTGCCAGCAGCAACCGGGACAGCCATGTTCCGGGCACTGAAGCTTTCTTT CASSNRDSHVPGTEAFF
few 17 TRBJ2-3 TRBV7-9 - TGTGCCAGCAGCTCCGGGTTGGATGCGGGGTTCACAGATACGCAGTATTTT CASSSGLDAGFTDTQYF
- 14 TRBJ2-1 TRBV7-3 TRBD1 TGTGCCAGCTCCGGGACAGGGGGCACAAATGAGCAGTTCTTC CASSGTGGTNEQFF
many 15 TRBJ2-1 TRBV4-3 TRBD1 TGCGCCAGCAGCCAAGGTTGGACAGGGGACAATGAGCAGTTCTTC CASSQGWTGDNEQFF
few 17 TRBJ1-2 TRBV12-3/TRBV12-4 - TGTGCCAGCAGTTTACATGGGAGGTTACGCCGTGCCTATGGCTACACCTTC CASSLHGRLRRAYGYTF
few 14 TRBJ1-5 TRBV6-1 - TGTGCCAGCAGCCGCGGAGGGATGGGTCAGCCCCAGCATTTT CASSRGGMGQPQHF
once 14 TRBJ1-3 TRBV30 - TGTGCCTGGAGAGGGTGGGCCTCTGGAAACACCATATATTTT CAWRGWASGNTIYF
few 16 TRBJ2-1 TRBV7-9 - TGTGCGCTCAGCCCGGGGGAGCGGACGAACTACAATGAGCAGTTCTTC CALSPGERTNYNEQFF
few 17 TRBJ1-6 TRBV3-1 - TGTGCCAGCAGCCAAAGCCTCACCCTGGTATCCAATTCACCCCTCCACTTT CASSQSLTLVSNSPLHF
few 16 TRBJ1-4 TRBV4-2 TRBD1 TGTGCCAGCAGCCAAGTACAGGGGGGGCCTAATGAAAAACTGTTTTTT CASSQVQGGPNEKLFF
- 18 TRBJ2-1 TRBV2 TRBD1 TGTGCCAGCACCAGAAGAGGGGGCCTCCTTCGCTCCTACAATGAGCAGTTCTTC CASTRRGGLLRSYNEQFF
few 14 TRBJ2-2 TRBV20-1 - TGCAGTGCTAGAGACAGGGGAAACACCGGGGAGCTGTTTTTT CSARDRGNTGELFF
- 14 TRBJ2-5 TRBV19 - TGTGCCAGTAGTATCTCGGCCCGCGGGGAGACCCAGTACTTC CASSISARGETQYF
- 15 TRBJ2-5 TRBV10-3 TRBD2 TGTGCCATCAGTGACCGCGGGGGGAAGGCAGAGACCCAGTACTTC CAISDRGGKAETQYF
few 14 TRBJ2-1 TRBV5-6 - TGTGCCAGCAGCGGGGGGGCGTCTATCAATGAGCAGTTCTTC CASSGGASINEQFF
few 13 TRBJ1-2 TRBV20-1 - TGCAGTGCTAGAGCTACGGGGGCGGGCGGCTACACCTTC CSARATGAGGYTF
many 13 TRBJ2-5 TRBV5-1 TRBD1 TGCGCCAGCAGGCTACAGGGGTGGGAGACCCAGTACTTC CASRLQGWETQYF
- 17 TRBJ2-1 TRBV4-3 - TGCGCCAGCAGCCAAAGGGTACGGGGGCTATCCTACAATGAGCAGTTCTTC CASSQRVRGLSYNEQFF
- 15 TRBJ2-7 TRBV5-1 - TGCGCCAGCAGCTCGCAGGGAGTTGATTCCTACGAGCAGTACTTC CASSSQGVDSYEQYF
few 12 TRBJ1-2 TRBV2 - TGTGCCAGCAGGGCGATACGGGATGGCTACACCTTC CASRAIRDGYTF
many 12 TRBJ1-1 TRBV7-9 - TGTGCCAGCAGCTCAGGGATTACTGAAGCTTTCTTT CASSSGITEAFF
few 16 TRBJ2-2 TRBV20-1 - TGCAGTGCTAGAGTGACAGCCGGGCCCAACACCGGGGAGCTGTTTTTT CSARVTAGPNTGELFF
- 14 TRBJ1-4 TRBV19 TRBD1 TGTGCCAGTAGACCGGGACAGCGAAATGAAAAACTGTTTTTT CASRPGQRNEKLFF
- 17 TRBJ2-5 TRBV7-2 - TGTGCCAGCAGCTTAGGCTCTCTCCCCTCGGGACAAGAGACCCAGTACTTC CASSLGSLPSGQETQYF
many 14 TRBJ1-2 TRBV5-1 - TGCGCCAGCAGCTCGGGAGGAGCTAACTATGGCTACACCTTC CASSSGGANYGYTF
- 13 TRBJ2-3 TRBV7-9 - TGTGCCAGCAGCTTAGACCAGACAGATACGCAGTATTTT CASSLDQTDTQYF
few 13 TRBJ1-1 TRBV6-5 TRBD1 TGTGCCAGCAGTTACTCGGGGACAGGTGAAGCTTTCTTT CASSYSGTGEAFF
- 13 TRBJ1-1 TRBV5-1 TRBD1 TGCGCCAGCAGCTTGGGGGACAGTGGAAAGGCTTTCTTT CASSLGDSGKAFF
few 14 TRBJ2-5 TRBV12-3/TRBV12-4 TRBD2 TGTGCCAGCAGTGCGCGGGGGGCCTGGGAGACCCAGTACTTC CASSARGAWETQYF
many 15 TRBJ2-5 TRBV4-2 - TGTGCCAGCAGCCAAGGAGGAGCGGGCCGGGAGACCCAGTACTTC CASSQGGAGRETQYF
- 13 TRBJ1-1 TRBV6-5 TRBD1 TGTGCCAGCAGTTACCCCGGGACAGAAGGAGCTTTCTTT CASSYPGTEGAFF
few 14 TRBJ1-3 TRBV4-1 - TGCGCCAGCAGCCAGTTCGTTCTCGGAAACACCATATATTTT CASSQFVLGNTIYF
- 17 TRBJ2-7 TRBV7-2 - TGTGCCAGCAGCACCTACCCTCTGGCGGACCCCTCCTACGAGCAGTACTTC CASSTYPLADPSYEQYF
- 13 TRBJ1-1 TRBV6-5 - TGTGCCAGCAGTTACAGGGTGCACACTGAAGCTTTCTTT CASSYRVHTEAFF
many 15 TRBJ1-1 TRBV6-7 - TGTGCCAGCAAAGGGGCCAAGGCCCGCCCTAGCAAAGCTTTCTTT CASKGAKARPSKAFF
- 16 TRBJ2-2 TRBV3-1 - TGTGCCAGCAGCCGGGAATTACTAAGGAACACCGGGGAGCTGTTTTTT CASSRELLRNTGELFF